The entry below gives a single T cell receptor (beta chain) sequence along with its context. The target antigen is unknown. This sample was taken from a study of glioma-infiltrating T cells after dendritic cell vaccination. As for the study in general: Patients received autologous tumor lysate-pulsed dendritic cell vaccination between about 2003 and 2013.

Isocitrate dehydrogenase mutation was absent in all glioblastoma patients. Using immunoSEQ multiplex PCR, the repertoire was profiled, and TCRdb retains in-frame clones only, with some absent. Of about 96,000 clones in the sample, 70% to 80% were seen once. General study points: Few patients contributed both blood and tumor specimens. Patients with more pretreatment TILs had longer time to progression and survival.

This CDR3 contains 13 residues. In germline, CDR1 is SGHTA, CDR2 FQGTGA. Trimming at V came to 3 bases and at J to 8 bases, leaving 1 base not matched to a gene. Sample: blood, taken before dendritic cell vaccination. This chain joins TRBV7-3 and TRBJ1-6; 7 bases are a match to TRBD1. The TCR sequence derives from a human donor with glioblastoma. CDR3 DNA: TGTGCCAGCAGCTTCGGGACAGATTCACCCCTCCACTTT. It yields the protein CASSFGTDSPLHF.